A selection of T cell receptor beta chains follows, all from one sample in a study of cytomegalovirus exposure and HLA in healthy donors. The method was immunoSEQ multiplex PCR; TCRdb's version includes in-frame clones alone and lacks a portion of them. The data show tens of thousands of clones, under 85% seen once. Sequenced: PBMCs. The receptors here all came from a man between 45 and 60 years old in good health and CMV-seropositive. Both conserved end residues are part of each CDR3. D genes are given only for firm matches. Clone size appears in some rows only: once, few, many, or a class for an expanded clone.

TGTGCCAGCAACCCAGGCGTTGGTGAAGCTTTCTTT	CASNPGVGEAFF	.	TRBV13	.	12	TRBJ1-1
TGTGCCAGCAGTGAGTGGACAGGGGGCGTCGGCTACACCTTC	CASSEWTGGVGYTF	TRBD1	TRBV2	.	14	TRBJ1-2
TGTGCCAGCAGCTTAGCTGTGGGCGCGGGAGGAAACACCATATATTTT	CASSLAVGAGGNTIYF	.	TRBV7-8	few	16	TRBJ1-3
TGCGCCAGCAGCTTGGGACAGCTCAGTATCTACAATGAGCAGTTCTTC	CASSLGQLSIYNEQFF	.	TRBV5-1	.	16	TRBJ2-1
TGTGCCAGCAGCATATGGACTAGCGGGATCCCGTTCTTC	CASSIWTSGIPFF	TRBD2	TRBV27	.	13	TRBJ2-1
TGCGCCAGCAGCCAAGATTATCGGGTTACTTATGGCTACACCTTC	CASSQDYRVTYGYTF	.	TRBV4-3	.	15	TRBJ1-2
TGTGCCAGCAGCACGCCCCGGGACAGGCTCCCGGAGTACTTC	CASSTPRDRLPEYF	TRBD1	TRBV6-5	once	14	TRBJ2-7
TGTGCCAGTAGTATAGTACAGGGCTCACATCAGCCCCAGCATTTT	CASSIVQGSHQPQHF	.	TRBV19	.	15	TRBJ1-5
TGTGCCAGCAGCCCGAGTGCGGGCTACACCTTC	CASSPSAGYTF	.	TRBV16	.	11	TRBJ1-2
TGCGCCAGCAGCCAGGCTAGAGCGGGGGGGGCGAACAATGAGCAGTTCTTC	CASSQARAGGANNEQFF	TRBD2	TRBV4-1	.	17	TRBJ2-1
TGTGCCAGCAGTTCCCCCTACCGCACAGATACGCAGTATTTT	CASSSPYRTDTQYF	.	TRBV6-1	.	14	TRBJ2-3
TGTGCCAGTAGTACGGCCGGGACAGGGTTCCACGAGCAGTACTTC	CASSTAGTGFHEQYF	TRBD1	TRBV19	.	15	TRBJ2-7
TGTGCCAGCTGCGAGCAGGGAGGACAAGAGACCCAGTACTTC	CASCEQGGQETQYF	.	TRBV6-5	.	14	TRBJ2-5
TGTGCCACCAGTTTCCAGGCGGCGCCTGGGGAGAACCAGTACTTC	CATSFQAAPGENQYF	.	TRBV15	.	15	TRBJ2-5
TGTGCCAGCAGCTCGGCTGGAAACACCATATATTTT	CASSSAGNTIYF	.	TRBV7-2	.	12	TRBJ1-3
TGTGCCAGCAGCCGTAGGGAGGGGAACACTGAAGCTTTCTTT	CASSRREGNTEAFF	.	TRBV5-4	.	14	TRBJ1-1
TGCGCCAGCAGCTGGCAGGGGGCTCGGGAGACCCAGTACTTC	CASSWQGARETQYF	TRBD1	TRBV5-1	.	14	TRBJ2-5
TGTGCCAGTGGGACAGGGGATGGCTACACCTTC	CASGTGDGYTF	TRBD1	TRBV30	many	11	TRBJ1-2
TGTGCCAGTAGTATCTTACAGGGGTCAAAAAACATTCAGTACTTC	CASSILQGSKNIQYF	TRBD1	TRBV19	.	15	TRBJ2-4
TGTGCCAGCAGCTTTCTCGATAGCCACGAGCAGTACTTC	CASSFLDSHEQYF	.	TRBV7-2	.	13	TRBJ2-7
TGCGCCAGCAGCCAAGATTATGCACAGAAGAACACTGAAGCTTTCTTT	CASSQDYAQKNTEAFF	.	TRBV4-1	.	16	TRBJ1-1
TGTGCCAGCAGCTCGTGGGACAGGGGACTTGACGAGCAGTACTTC	CASSSWDRGLDEQYF	TRBD1	TRBV7-9	.	15	TRBJ2-7
TGTGCCAGCAGCGGGGGACAGGGTGGTGGAAACACCATATATTTT	CASSGGQGGGNTIYF	TRBD1	TRBV9	.	15	TRBJ1-3
TGTGCCAGCAGTTTATCGTATAGCGGGACAGGGTCCTACGAGCAGTACTTC	CASSLSYSGTGSYEQYF	.	TRBV27	.	17	TRBJ2-7
TGTGCCAGCAGCCCGGGACAGGGGGTCCAAGAGACCCAGTACTTC	CASSPGQGVQETQYF	TRBD1	TRBV7-8	.	15	TRBJ2-5
TGCGCCAGCAGCTTGGAGTTTGTCCAGGGAGGTGAAAAACTGTTTTTT	CASSLEFVQGGEKLFF	.	TRBV5-1	.	16	TRBJ1-4
TGTGCCACCAACAGGGGGCCATCGTCCCCCGGCTACACCTTC	CATNRGPSSPGYTF	TRBD1	TRBV6-1	.	14	TRBJ1-2
TGTGCCTGGAGTACCCATTTCACAGGTTACAGAAGCAATCAGCCCCAGCATTTT	CAWSTHFTGYRSNQPQHF	.	TRBV30	.	18	TRBJ1-5
TGTGCCAGCAGCTTATTGGGCCTTTTCTCTGGAAACACCATATATTTT	CASSLLGLFSGNTIYF	.	TRBV7-6	.	16	TRBJ1-3
TGTGCCAGCAGTTTTGACAGAGAGACCCAGTACTTC	CASSFDRETQYF	.	TRBV28	.	12	TRBJ2-5
TGTGCCAGCAGCTTAGAACCGGCGGGGGGCGAGCAGTACTTC	CASSLEPAGGEQYF	TRBD2	TRBV7-2	.	14	TRBJ2-7
TGTGCCAGCAGCGAACTTAGGAACACTGAAGCTTTCTTT	CASSELRNTEAFF	.	TRBV7-9	.	13	TRBJ1-1
TGTGCCAGCAGTATCAGGGACATGAACACTGAAGCTTTCTTT	CASSIRDMNTEAFF	.	TRBV6-5	.	14	TRBJ1-1
TGTGCCAGCAGGGGGGTAGGGGGCGGCACTGAAGCTTTCTTT	CASRGVGGGTEAFF	TRBD1	TRBV6-5	few	14	TRBJ1-1
TGCGCCAGCAGTTTCCGAGACACCGCTAACTATGGCTACACCTTC	CASSFRDTANYGYTF	.	TRBV28	.	15	TRBJ1-2
TGCGCCAGCAGTGAGTCGGGGCAAAACTATGAAGCTTTCTTT	CASSESGQNYEAFF	.	TRBV10-1	.	14	TRBJ1-1
TGCAGCGTTGCTGGGGGGGGGAAGTTCTACGAGCAGTACTTC	CSVAGGGKFYEQYF	TRBD2	TRBV29-1	.	14	TRBJ2-7
TGTGCCAGCAGCACGGGACTAGCGGGGGGGGCCGGGGAGCTGTTTTTT	CASSTGLAGGAGELFF	TRBD2	TRBV5-6	.	16	TRBJ2-2
TGCGCCAGCAACCAGCAGGAGAACACTGAAGCTTTCTTT	CASNQQENTEAFF	.	TRBV5-1	.	13	TRBJ1-1
TGTGCCAGCAGCTTGGGGCCCGGACTAGCTGGCACCGGGGAGCTGTTTTTT	CASSLGPGLAGTGELFF	TRBD2	TRBV5-4	.	17	TRBJ2-2
TGTGCCAGCAGTGAATATAGCGAAAACATTCAGTACTTC	CASSEYSENIQYF	.	TRBV25-1	.	13	TRBJ2-4
TGTGCCAGCACCGGGCGGGGGGCCCGGGAGACCCAGTACTTC	CASTGRGARETQYF	TRBD2	TRBV2	few	14	TRBJ2-5
TGTGCCAGCAGCTTAAGGGGGCTTTTAGACGAGCAGTACTTC	CASSLRGLLDEQYF	TRBD1	TRBV7-8	.	14	TRBJ2-7
TGCGCCAGCAGCTTATGGACAGGGGGGGGCACTGAAGCTTTCTTT	CASSLWTGGGTEAFF	TRBD1	TRBV5-1	.	15	TRBJ1-1
TGTGCCAGCAGCTTGGCCCTGGACAGGGCTAACTATGGCTACACCTTC	CASSLALDRANYGYTF	TRBD1	TRBV5-4	.	16	TRBJ1-2
TGTGCCAGCAGCGCCGGGACTAGCAGTGAGACCCAGTACTTC	CASSAGTSSETQYF	TRBD2	TRBV2	.	14	TRBJ2-5
TGTGCCAGCAGCGGAGGCGGTTATTATAATTCACCCCTCCACTTT	CASSGGGYYNSPLHF	.	TRBV7-9	.	15	TRBJ1-6
TGCGCCAGCAGTAAGACAGGGGGGTTGGATCAGCCCCAGCATTTT	CASSKTGGLDQPQHF	TRBD1	TRBV4-3	.	15	TRBJ1-5
TGTGCCAGCACCCTCGGGACAGACTATGGCTACACCTTC	CASTLGTDYGYTF	TRBD1	TRBV7-8	.	13	TRBJ1-2
TGTGCCAGTAGTACAAGAGGCGGCGGCAACATTCAGTACTTC	CASSTRGGGNIQYF	.	TRBV19	.	14	TRBJ2-4
TGTGCCAGTCGACTGACAGGGGCCCTCCCAGATACGCAGTATTTT	CASRLTGALPDTQYF	TRBD1	TRBV6-1	few	15	TRBJ2-3
TGTGCCAGTAGCGCAGGGTGGCATCAGCCCCAGCATTTT	CASSAGWHQPQHF	.	TRBV19	.	13	TRBJ1-5
TGTGCCAGCTCACCAGAGTTCGGGAAAATAACGAGAAGAGAGTCCTACGAGCAGTACTTC	CASSPEFGKITRRESYEQYF	.	TRBV18	.	20	TRBJ2-7
TGCGCCAGCAGCCAAGATCTTGAGGGAGAAGGAGGCTACACCTTC	CASSQDLEGEGGYTF	.	TRBV4-3	once	15	TRBJ1-2
TGTGCCAGCAGCTTGGAGGGACTCCCCTTCGACACTGAAGCTTTCTTT	CASSLEGLPFDTEAFF	.	TRBV5-6	.	16	TRBJ1-1
TGTGCCTGGAGTACCCGGACTGGCCCGTTGGGCGGGGAGCTGTTTTTT	CAWSTRTGPLGGELFF	.	TRBV30	.	16	TRBJ2-2
TGTGCCAGCAGCTTAGGAGGGCTCTATGGCTACACCTTC	CASSLGGLYGYTF	.	TRBV7-9	.	13	TRBJ1-2